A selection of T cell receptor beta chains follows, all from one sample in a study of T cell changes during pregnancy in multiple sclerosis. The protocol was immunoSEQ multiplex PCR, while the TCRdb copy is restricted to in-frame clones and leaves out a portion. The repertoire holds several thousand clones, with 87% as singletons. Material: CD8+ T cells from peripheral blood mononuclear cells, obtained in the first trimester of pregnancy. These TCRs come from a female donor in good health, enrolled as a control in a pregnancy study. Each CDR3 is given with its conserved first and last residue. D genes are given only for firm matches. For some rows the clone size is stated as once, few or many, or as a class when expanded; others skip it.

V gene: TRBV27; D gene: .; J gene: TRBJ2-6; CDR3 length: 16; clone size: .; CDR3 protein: CASSLQSPSGANVLTF; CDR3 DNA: TGTGCCAGCAGTTTACAGTCACCCTCTGGGGCCAACGTCCTGACTTTC
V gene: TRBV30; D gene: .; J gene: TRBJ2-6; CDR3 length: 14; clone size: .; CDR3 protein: CAWSLGAGANVLTF; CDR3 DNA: TGTGCCTGGAGTTTGGGAGCTGGGGCCAACGTCCTGACTTTC
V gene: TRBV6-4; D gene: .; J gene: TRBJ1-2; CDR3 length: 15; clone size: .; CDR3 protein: CASSDDGLGKYGYTF; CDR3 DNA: TGTGCCAGCAGTGACGACGGACTGGGGAAATATGGCTACACCTTC
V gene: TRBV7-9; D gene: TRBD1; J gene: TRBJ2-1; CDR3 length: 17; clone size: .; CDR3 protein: CASSLNPGTGAHNEQFF; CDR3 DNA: TGTGCCAGCAGCTTAAACCCCGGGACAGGGGCACACAATGAGCAGTTCTTC
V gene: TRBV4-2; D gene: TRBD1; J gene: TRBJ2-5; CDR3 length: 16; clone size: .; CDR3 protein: CASSQPTDRGGETQYF; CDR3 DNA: TGTGCCAGCAGCCAACCTACAGACAGGGGAGGCGAGACCCAGTACTTC
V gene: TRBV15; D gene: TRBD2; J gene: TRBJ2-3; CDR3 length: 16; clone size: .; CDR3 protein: CATSPIAGGGTDTQYF; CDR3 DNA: TGTGCCACCAGTCCGATAGCGGGAGGTGGAACAGATACGCAGTATTTT
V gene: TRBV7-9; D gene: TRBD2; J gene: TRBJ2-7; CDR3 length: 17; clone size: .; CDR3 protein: CASSLKTGTSASHEQYF; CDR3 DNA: TGTGCCAGCAGCTTAAAAACCGGGACTAGCGCTTCCCACGAGCAGTACTTC
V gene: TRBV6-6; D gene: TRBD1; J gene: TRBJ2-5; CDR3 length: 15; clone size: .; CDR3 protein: CASSLGRGRLQTQYF; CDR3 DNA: TGTGCCAGCAGCCTCGGTAGGGGGCGCCTTCAGACCCAGTACTTC
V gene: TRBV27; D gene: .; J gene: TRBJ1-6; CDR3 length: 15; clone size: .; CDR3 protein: CASSPEQVPSSPLHF; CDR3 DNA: TGTGCCAGCAGTCCCGAACAGGTACCCTCGTCACCCCTCCACTTT
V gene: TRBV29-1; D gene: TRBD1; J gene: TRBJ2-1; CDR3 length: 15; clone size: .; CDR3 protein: CSVEPGTASYNEQFF; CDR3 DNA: TGCAGCGTTGAACCCGGGACAGCCTCCTACAATGAGCAGTTCTTC
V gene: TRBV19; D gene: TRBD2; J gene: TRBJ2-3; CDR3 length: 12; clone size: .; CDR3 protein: CASRLAGDTQYF; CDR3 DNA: TGTGCCAGCAGACTAGCGGGAGATACGCAGTATTTT
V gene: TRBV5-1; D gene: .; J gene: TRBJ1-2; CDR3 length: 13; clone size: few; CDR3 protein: CASRVPMDYGYTF; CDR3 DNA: TGCGCCAGCAGGGTACCTATGGACTATGGCTACACCTTC
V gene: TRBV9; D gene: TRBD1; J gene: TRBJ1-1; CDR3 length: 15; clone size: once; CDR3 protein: CASSPRQGVNTEAFF; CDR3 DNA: TGTGCCAGCAGCCCTCGACAGGGCGTTAACACTGAAGCTTTCTTT
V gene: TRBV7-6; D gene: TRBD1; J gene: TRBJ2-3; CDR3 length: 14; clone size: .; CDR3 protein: CASSLGQVTDTQYF; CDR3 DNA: TGTGCCAGCAGCCTGGGACAGGTTACAGATACGCAGTATTTT
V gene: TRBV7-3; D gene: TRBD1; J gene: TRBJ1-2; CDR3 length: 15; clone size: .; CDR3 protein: CASSPGTGSGYGYTF; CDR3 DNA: TGTGCCAGCAGCCCCGGGACAGGGAGTGGATATGGCTACACCTTC
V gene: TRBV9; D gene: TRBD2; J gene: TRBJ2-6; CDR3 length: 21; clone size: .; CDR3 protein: CASSVGLAGAIQPSGANVLTF; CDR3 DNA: TGTGCCAGCAGCGTAGGTCTAGCGGGAGCCATACAACCATCTGGGGCCAACGTCCTGACTTTC
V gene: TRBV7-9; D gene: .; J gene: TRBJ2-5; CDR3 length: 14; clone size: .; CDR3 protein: CASSLAGAQETQYF; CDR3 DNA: TGTGCCAGCAGCTTAGCTGGGGCACAAGAGACCCAGTACTTC
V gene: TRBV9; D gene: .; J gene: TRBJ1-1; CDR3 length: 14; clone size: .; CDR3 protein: CASSSLRGVPEAFF; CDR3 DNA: TGTGCCAGCAGCTCACTGCGGGGGGTGCCTGAAGCTTTCTTT
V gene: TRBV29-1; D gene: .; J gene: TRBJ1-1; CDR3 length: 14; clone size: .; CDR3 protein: CSVEARGVNTEAFF; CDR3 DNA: TGCAGCGTTGAGGCCCGGGGGGTCAACACTGAAGCTTTCTTT
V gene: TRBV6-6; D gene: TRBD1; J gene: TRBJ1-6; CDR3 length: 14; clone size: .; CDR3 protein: CASKDRGRLSPLHF; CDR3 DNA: TGTGCCAGCAAAGACAGGGGGCGTCTCTCACCCCTCCACTTT
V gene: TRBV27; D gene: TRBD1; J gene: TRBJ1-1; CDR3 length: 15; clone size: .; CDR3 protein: CASSPWDSLNTEAFF; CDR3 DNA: TGTGCCAGCAGTCCCTGGGACAGCCTGAACACTGAAGCTTTCTTT
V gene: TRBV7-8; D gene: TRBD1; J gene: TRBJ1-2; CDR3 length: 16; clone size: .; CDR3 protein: CASSQEVPRGRDGYTF; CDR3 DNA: TGTGCCAGCAGCCAAGAAGTCCCCAGGGGGCGGGACGGCTACACCTTC
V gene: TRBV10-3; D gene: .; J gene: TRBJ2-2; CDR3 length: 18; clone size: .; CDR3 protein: CAISEGPQGSRGTGELFF; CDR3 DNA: TGTGCCATCAGTGAGGGACCGCAGGGGTCTCGCGGCACCGGGGAGCTGTTTTTT